This T cell receptor beta chain was obtained from a study of regulatory T cells in long-lasting Graves disease. Study-level information: Positivity for TSH receptor antibodies plus over 5 years of antithyroid drugs meant persistent Graves' disease.

The V and J ends lost 5 bases and 5 bases respectively, with 18 bases between them. Germline V gene data show CDR1 as MDHEN and CDR2 as SYDVKM. This CDR3 comprises 15 residues. This clonotype was detected many times. Its antigen remains unidentified. Study findings and constraints: Patients with persistent Graves' had lower TCR diversity than newly diagnosed patients.

Sample time point: persistent/refractory GD, antithyroid drugs over 5 years with positive TRAb. The TCR library was made from RNA extracted from PBMCs. HTBI primers from iRepertoire and Arm-PCR of CDR3 regions yielded the TCR beta libraries. TCRdb re-called the multiplex PCR reads through MiXCR, storing one row per CDR3 protein. The sample carries 390,000 or so distinct CDR3 sequences, about 23% recorded once. The rearrangement joins TRBV28 to TRBJ1-2, with a possible D match to TRBD1 (5 bases). This sequence was found in a woman aged 40 to 50 with Graves disease. The sample in question was peripheral blood mononuclear cells (PBMCs), obtained when the disease was refractory, from a patient treated with antithyroid drugs. CDR3 coding DNA: TGTGCCAGCAGTCAAATGACAGTTAAGGGGTATGGCTACACCTTC. Amino acid sequence: CASSQMTVKGYGYTF.